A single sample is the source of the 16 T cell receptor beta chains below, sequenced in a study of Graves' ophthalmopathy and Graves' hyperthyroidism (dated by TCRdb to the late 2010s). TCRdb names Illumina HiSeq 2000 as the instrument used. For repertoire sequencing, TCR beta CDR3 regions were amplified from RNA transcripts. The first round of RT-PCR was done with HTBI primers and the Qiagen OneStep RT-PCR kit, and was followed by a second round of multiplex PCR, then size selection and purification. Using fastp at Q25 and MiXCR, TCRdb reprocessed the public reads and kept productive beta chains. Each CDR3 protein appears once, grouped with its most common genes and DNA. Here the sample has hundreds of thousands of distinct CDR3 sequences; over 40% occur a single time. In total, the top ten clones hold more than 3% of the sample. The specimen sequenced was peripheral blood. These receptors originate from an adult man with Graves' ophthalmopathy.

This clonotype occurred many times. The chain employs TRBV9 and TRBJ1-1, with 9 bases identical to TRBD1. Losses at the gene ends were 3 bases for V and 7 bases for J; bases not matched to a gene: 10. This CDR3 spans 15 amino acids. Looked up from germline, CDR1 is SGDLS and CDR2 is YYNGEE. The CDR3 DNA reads TGTGCCAGCAGCGAGGTAGGACAGGGGCTAGTTGAAGCTTTCTTT. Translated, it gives CASSEVGQGLVEAFF.

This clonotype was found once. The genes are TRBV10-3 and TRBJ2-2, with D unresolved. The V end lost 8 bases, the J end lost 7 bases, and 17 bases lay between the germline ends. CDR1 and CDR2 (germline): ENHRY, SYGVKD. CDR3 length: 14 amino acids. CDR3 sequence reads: CAICPSVGGGELFF. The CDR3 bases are TGTGCCATCTGCCCGTCCGTGGGTGGCGGGGAGCTGTTTTTT.

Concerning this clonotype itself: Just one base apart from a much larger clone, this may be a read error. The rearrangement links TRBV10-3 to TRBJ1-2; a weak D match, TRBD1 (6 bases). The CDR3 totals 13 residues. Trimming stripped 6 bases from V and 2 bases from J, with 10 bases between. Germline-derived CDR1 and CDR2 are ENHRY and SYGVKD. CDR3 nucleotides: TGTGCCATCAGCCGACAGGCAAACTATGGCTACACCTTC. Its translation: CAISRQANYGYTF.

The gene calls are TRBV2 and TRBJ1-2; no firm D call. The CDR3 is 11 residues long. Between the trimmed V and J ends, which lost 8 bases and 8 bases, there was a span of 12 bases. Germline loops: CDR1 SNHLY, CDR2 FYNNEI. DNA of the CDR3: TGTGCCAGCGATACAGATGAGGGCTACACCTTC. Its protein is CASDTDEGYTF.

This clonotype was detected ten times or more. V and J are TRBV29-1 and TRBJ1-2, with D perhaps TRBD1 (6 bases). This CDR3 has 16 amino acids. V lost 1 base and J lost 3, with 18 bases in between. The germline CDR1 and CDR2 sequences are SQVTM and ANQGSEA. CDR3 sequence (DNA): TGCAGCGTTGAAGGCCGGCCCAACAGGGTTTACTATGGCTACACCTTC. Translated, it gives CSVEGRPNRVYYGYTF.

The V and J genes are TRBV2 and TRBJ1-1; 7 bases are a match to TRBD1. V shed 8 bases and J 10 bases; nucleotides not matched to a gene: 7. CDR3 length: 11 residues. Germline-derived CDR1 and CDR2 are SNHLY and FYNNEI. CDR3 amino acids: CASATGAGAFF. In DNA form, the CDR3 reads TGTGCCAGCGCCACAGGGGCGGGAGCTTTCTTT.

The CDR3 region is CASSLILGDRGLMNTEAFF. As DNA, the CDR3 is TGTGCCAGCAGCTTAATCTTAGGGGACAGGGGCCTTATGAACACTGAAGCTTTCTTT. This chain connects TRBV7-3 to TRBJ1-1; 10 nucleotides agree with TRBD1. The germline gives CDR1 SGHTA, CDR2 FQGTGA. This CDR3 comprises 19 residues. J gave up 0 bases and V 1 base, and 11 bases lay outside the gene matches.

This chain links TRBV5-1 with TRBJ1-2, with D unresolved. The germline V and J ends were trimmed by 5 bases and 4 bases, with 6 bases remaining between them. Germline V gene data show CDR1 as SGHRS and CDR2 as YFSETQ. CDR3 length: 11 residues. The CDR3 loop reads CASREVYGYTF. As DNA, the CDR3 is TGCGCCAGCAGGGAGGTCTATGGCTACACCTTC.

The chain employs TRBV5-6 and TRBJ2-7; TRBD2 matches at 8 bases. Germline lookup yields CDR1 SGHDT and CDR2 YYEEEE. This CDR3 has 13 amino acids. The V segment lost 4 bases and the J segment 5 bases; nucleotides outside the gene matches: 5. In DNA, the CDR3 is TGTGCCAGCAGCCGTCGGGGGGGTAACGAGCAGTACTTC. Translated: CASSRRGGNEQYF.

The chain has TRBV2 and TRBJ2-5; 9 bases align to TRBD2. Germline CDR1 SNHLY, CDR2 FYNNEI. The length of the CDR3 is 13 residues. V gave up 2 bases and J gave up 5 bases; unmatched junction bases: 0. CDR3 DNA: TGTGCCAGCAGTGAACTAGCGGGGGAGACCCAGTACTTC. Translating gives CASSELAGETQYF.

CDR3: CASSLRETQHF. The CDR3 DNA reads as TGTGCCAGCAGCTTACGAGAGACCCAGCATTTT. The genes are TRBV7-8 and TRBJ1-5; no definite D call. CDR1 is SGHVS, CDR2 FQNEAQ, per germline. The CDR3 is 11 amino acids. V lost 2 bases to trimming and J lost 11 bases, with 7 bases between them.

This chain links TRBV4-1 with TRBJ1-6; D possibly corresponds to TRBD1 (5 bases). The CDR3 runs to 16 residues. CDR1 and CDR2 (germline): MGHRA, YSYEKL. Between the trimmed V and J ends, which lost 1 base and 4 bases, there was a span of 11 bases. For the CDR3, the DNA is TGCGCCAGCAGCCAAGTGTGGCAGGGTTATAATTCACCCCTCCACTTT. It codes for CASSQVWQGYNSPLHF.

CDR3 residues: CAWSVTVYNSPLHF. CDR3 DNA: TGTGCCTGGAGTGTGACGGTCTATAATTCACCCCTCCACTTT. The V call is TRBV19, the J call TRBJ1-6; no clear D. This CDR3 is 14 amino acids long. Germline V gene lookup returns CDR1 LNHDA and CDR2 SQIVND (reference sequence). With 11 bases removed from V and 3 bases from J, the gap between germline ends came to 14 bases.

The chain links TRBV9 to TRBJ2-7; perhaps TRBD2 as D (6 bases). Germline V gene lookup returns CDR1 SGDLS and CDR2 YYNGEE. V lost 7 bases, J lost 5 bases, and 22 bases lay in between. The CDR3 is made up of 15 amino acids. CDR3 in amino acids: CASSPGSREVDEQYF. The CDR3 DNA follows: TGTGCCAGCTCACCAGGATCCAGGGAGGTTGACGAGCAGTACTTC. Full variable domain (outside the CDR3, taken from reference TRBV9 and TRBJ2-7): DSGVTQTPKHLITATGQRVTLRCSPRSGDLSVYWYQQSLDQGLQFLIQYYNGEERAKGNILERFSAQQFPDLHSELNLSSLELGDSALYFCASSPGSREVDEQYFGPGTRLTVT.

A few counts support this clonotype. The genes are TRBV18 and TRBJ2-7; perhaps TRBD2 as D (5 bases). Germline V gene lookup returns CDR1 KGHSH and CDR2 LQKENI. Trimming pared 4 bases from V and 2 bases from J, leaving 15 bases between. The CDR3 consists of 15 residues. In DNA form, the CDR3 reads TGTGCCAGCTCACGAAACCGGGATAATACCTACGAGCAGTACTTC. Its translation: CASSRNRDNTYEQYF.

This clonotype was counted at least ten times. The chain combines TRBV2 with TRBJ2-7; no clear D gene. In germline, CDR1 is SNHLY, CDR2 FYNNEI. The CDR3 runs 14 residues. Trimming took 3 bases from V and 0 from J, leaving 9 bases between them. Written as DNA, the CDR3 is TGTGCCAGCAGTGATAAGGGTGACTCCTACGAGCAGTACTTC. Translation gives CASSDKGDSYEQYF. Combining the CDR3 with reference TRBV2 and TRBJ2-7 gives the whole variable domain EPEVTQTPSHQVTQMGQEVILRCVPISNHLYFYWYRQILGQKVEFLVSFYNNEISEKSEIFDDQFSVERPDGSNFTLKIRSTKLEDSAMYFCASSDKGDSYEQYFGPGTRLTVT.